The clone carrying this TCR beta chain has ten or more counts. Its antigen remains unknown. The data derive from a study of T cells after posttransplantation cyclophosphamide. TCRdb keeps only in-frame clones here, not all; method: immunoSEQ multiplex PCR. The data show some 7,600 clones, with none appearing a single time. Germline assignment: CDR1 SGHTA and CDR2 FQGNSA. The J segment lost 9 bases and the V segment lost 6 bases, leaving 4 bases of the junction unmatched. The CDR3 covers 13 residues. Busulfan-fludarabine conditioning, marrow transplant, and cyclophosphamide on days +3 and +4 were administered. Study-wide results and caveats: Later blood repertoires were often dominated by clones from the donor CD8+ memory compartment. Tissue-infiltrating T cells from skin or gut overlapped little with blood T cells.

Sequences were derived from PBMCs, sampled after allogeneic stem cell transplant with posttransplant cyclophosphamide. The chain couples TRBV7-2 to TRBJ2-1; TRBD2 agrees at 11 bases. The clonotype originates from a female patient aged 50-65 years who received an allogeneic stem cell transplant from a related donor, was CMV-positive, and had no GVHD. The graft donor may be the source of some T cells. CDR3 bases: TGTGCCAGCAGTAGCGGGAGGGGGGTTGAGCAGTTCTTC. Protein: CASSSGRGVEQFF.